This entry describes one T cell receptor (beta chain). A few counts support this clonotype. Its antigen is not yet known. It has no much larger one-base neighbor in the sample; base qualities were not kept. This sample is drawn from a study of T-cell reconstitution after alpha-beta-depleted transplantation in children (dated by TCRdb to the mid-2010s). Context from the whole study: T-cell immune reconstitution after TCRalphabeta/CD19-depleted allogeneic hematopoietic cell transplantation in children was quantitatively tracked in the study by means of TCR repertoire profiling. Here is what the overall study found, with its caveats: In some patients, high TCRbeta diversity at day 60 was attributed to recipient T cells and intrathymic progenitors that had survived conditioning. The apparently early alphabetaT-cell count recovery about two months after transplant was reportedly dependent on only several hundred rapidly expanded clones derived from non-depleted graft cells. Over the following months the frequencies of hyperexpanded clones went down, and after one year T-cell counts and TCRbeta diversity were mostly credited to newly produced T cells.

Library construction relied on PCR. Sequencing used an Illumina HiSeq 2500. To normalize quantification of the TCRbeta repertoire, the TCR libraries were built with molecular barcoding that relied on unique molecular identifiers. In TCRdb, the public reads were trimmed at Q25 with fastp and aligned with MiXCR, with productive beta chains retained. Rows with a matching CDR3 protein are joined into one entry that keeps the most common DNA and genes. The sample table lists under 750,000 distinct CDR3 sequences, about 21% of them with a count of one. Of the sample, 12% to 15% falls within the top ten clones. Reading the label with the study, this specimen's treatment or condition is: allogeneic hematopoietic cell transplantation with graft depleted of TCRalphabeta T cells and CD19 B cells. TCRalphabeta/CD19-depleted allogeneic hematopoietic cell grafts were given to the transplant recipients, all of whom were children.

The germline ends are 12 bases apart after V is trimmed by 3 bases and J by 2 bases. The germline V gene (reference sequence) provides CDR1 DFQATT and CDR2 SNEGSKA. The cysteine opens and the phenylalanine closes a CDR3 of 14 amino acids. Only the CDR3 portion is preserved as DNA: 42 bases, with reading frame beginning at the first base. The rearrangement joined TRBV20-1 to TRBJ2-3, with a tentative D gene TRBD2 over 6 matching bases. The source material was PBMCs, mostly from graft donor cells, sampled 360 days after TCRalphabeta/CD19-depleted stem cell transplant. The TCR comes from a boy in the first two years of life who had a stem cell transplant for acute myeloid leukemia, so the T cells may come from the graft donor. The CDR3 corresponds to CSARRGVLTDTQYF. Read as DNA, the sequence is TGCAGTGCTAGGCGCGGGGTCCTCACAGATACGCAGTATTTT.